This TCR beta chain was obtained from a study of T cell responses to AZD1222 COVID-19 vaccine. Study results and caveats: Just six AZD1222 recipients were seropositive at baseline. Regions left unmutated in variants are reportedly the target of nearly half of spike-specific TCRs.

To note about this clone: Its cognate antigen is unknown.

This table comes from immunoSEQ multiplex PCR, and its TCRdb copy is limited to in-frame clones, with some not included. This table has 150,000 to 200,000 clones, just over 90% appearing once. Germline CDR1 is KGHSH and CDR2 is LQKENI. V was pared by 0 bases and J by 0 bases, with 2 bases between. The CDR3 is 13 amino acids. The sequence derives from an adult in good health. The rearrangement links TRBV18 to TRBJ1-1; D not certain. The sequences come from peripheral blood, collected on day 0 of AZD1222 vaccination. CDR3 DNA: TGTGCCAGCTCACCACCGGTGAACACTGAAGCTTTCTTT. Amino acids: CASSPPVNTEAFF.